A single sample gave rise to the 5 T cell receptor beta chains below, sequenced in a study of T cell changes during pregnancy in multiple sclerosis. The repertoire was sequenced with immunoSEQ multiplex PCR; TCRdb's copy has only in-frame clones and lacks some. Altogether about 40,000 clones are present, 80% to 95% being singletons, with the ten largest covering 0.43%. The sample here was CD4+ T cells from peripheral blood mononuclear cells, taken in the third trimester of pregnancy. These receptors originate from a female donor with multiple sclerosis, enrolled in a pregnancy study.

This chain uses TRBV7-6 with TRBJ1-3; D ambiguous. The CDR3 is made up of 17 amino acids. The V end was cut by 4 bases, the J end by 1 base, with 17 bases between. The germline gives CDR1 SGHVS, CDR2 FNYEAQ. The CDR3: CASSSGRSSPSGNTIYF. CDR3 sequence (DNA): TGTGCCAGCAGCTCCGGGAGGTCCTCCCCGTCTGGAAACACCATATATTTT. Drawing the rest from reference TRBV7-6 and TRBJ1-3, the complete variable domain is GAGVSQSPRYKVTKRGQDVALRCDPISGHVSLYWYRQALGQGPEFLTYFNYEAQQDKSGLPNDRFSAERPEGSISTLTIQRTEQRDSAMYRCASSSGRSSPSGNTIYFGEGSWLTVV.

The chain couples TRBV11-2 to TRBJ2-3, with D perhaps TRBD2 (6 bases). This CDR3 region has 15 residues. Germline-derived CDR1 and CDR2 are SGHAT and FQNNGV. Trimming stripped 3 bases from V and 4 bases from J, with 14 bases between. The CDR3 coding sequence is TGTGCCAGCAGCTTGTTCGGGACTGACTCAGATACGCAGTATTTT. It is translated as CASSLFGTDSDTQYF.

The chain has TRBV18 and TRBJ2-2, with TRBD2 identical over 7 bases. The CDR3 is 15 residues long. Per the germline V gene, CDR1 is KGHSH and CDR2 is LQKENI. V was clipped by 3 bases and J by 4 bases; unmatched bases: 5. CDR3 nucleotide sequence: TGTGCCAGCTCACCGAGCTCGGGGGGCACCGGGGAGCTGTTTTTT. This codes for CASSPSSGGTGELFF.

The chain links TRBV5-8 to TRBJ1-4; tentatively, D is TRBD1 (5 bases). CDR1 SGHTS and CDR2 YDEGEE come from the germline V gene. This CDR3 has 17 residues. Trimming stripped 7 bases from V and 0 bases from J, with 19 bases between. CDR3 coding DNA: TGTGCCAGCCACGGGGGAGGTGTCGGAGCAACTAATGAAAAACTGTTTTTT. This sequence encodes CASHGGGVGATNEKLFF.

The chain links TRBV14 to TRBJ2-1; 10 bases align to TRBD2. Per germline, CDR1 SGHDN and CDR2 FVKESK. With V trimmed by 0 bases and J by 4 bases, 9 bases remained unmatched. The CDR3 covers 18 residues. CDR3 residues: CASSQERIAGGTYNEQFF. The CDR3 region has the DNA TGTGCCAGCAGCCAAGAGCGGATAGCGGGGGGAACATACAATGAGCAGTTCTTC.